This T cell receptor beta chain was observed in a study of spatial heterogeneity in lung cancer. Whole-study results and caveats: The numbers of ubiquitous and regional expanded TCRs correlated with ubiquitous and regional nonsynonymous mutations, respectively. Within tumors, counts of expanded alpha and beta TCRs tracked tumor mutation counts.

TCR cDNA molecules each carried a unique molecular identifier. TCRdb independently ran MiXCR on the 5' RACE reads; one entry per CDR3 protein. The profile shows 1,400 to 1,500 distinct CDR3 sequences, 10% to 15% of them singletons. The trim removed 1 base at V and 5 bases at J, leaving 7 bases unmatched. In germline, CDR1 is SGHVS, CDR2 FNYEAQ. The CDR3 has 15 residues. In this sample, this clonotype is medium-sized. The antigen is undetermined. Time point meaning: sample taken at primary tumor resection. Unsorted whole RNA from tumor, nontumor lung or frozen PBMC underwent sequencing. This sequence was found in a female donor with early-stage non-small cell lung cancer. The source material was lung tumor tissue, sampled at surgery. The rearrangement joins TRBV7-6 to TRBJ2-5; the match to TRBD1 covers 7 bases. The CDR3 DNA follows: TGTGCCAGCAGCTTAGTGAGGGGGCGCGTGGAGACCCAGTACTTC. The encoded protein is CASSLVRGRVETQYF.